Detailed here is one T cell receptor (beta chain). Its antigen specificity is not known. No much larger clonotype is one base removed from it; base qualities were not supplied. Reading the germline V gene gives CDR1 SGHAT and CDR2 FQNNGV. After removal of 1 base from V and 0 bases from J, the junction retains 2 bases not matched to a gene. Its CDR3 holds 17 amino acids, cysteine through phenylalanine. Only the CDR3 DNA is retained, 51 bases long and in frame from the first base. This record belongs to a study of T cell changes during pregnancy in multiple sclerosis (dated by TCRdb to the late 2010s). For the study in its entirety: The study looked at changes in the T cell repertoire across pregnancy in women with multiple sclerosis.

Library preparation employed the immunoSEQ multiplex PCR assay. TCRdb stores this immuneACCESS table with in-frame sequences only. Part of the clones is absent; in the studies checked, under half of the shortfall reflects unresolved V genes, and no reason is known for the rest. The sample table lists tens of thousands of clones, about 91% of them with a count of one. The leading ten clones occupy over 1.1% of the sample. Sequenced material: peripheral blood, taken before pregnancy. This receptor was taken from a female donor with multiple sclerosis, enrolled in a pregnancy study. This chain joins TRBV11-2 to TRBJ2-2; TRBD1 aligns with 10 central bases. The nucleotides read TGTGCCAGCAGCTTAGTGACAGGGGGCGCGAACACCGGGGAGCTGTTTTTT. The translation is CASSLVTGGANTGELFF.